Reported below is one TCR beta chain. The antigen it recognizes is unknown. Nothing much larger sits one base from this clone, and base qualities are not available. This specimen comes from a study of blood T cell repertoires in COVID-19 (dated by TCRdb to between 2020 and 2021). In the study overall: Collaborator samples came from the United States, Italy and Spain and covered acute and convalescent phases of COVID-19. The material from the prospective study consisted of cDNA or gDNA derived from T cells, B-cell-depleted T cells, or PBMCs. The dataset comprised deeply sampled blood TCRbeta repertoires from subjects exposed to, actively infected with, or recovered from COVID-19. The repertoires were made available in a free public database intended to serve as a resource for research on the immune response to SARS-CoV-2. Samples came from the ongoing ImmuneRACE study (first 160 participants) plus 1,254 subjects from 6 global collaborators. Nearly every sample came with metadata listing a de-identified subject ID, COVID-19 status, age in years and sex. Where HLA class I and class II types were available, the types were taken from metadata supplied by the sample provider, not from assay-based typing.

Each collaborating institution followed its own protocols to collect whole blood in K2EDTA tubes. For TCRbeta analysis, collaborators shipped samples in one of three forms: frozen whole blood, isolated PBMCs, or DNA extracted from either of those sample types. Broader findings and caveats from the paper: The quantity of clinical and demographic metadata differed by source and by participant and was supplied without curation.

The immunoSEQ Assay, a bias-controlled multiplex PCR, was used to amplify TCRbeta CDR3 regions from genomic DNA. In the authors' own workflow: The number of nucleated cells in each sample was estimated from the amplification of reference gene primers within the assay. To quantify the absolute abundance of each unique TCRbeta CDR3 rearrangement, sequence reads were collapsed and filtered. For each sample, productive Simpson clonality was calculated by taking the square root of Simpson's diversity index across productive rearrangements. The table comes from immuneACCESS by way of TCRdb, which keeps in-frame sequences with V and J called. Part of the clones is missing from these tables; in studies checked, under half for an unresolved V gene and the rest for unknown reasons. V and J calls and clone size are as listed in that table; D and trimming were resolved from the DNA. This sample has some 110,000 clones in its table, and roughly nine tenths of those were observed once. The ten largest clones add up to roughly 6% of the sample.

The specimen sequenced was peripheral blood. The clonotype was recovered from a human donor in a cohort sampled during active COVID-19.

CDR3 protein: CAGSSGSYNEQFF. The nucleotides read TGTGCCGGGAGCAGCGGATCCTACAATGAGCAGTTCTTC. This chain joins TRBV5-6 to TRBJ2-1; TRBD2 is a possible D gene, resting on 5 matching bases. CDR1 SGHDT and CDR2 YYEEEE are derived from the germline V gene. V is clipped by 10 bases and J by 1 base, and the sequence between their germline boundaries is 12 bases long. The CDR3 goes from the cysteine to the phenylalanine over 13 residues. Just CDR3 DNA is preserved here, 39 bases in frame from base 1.